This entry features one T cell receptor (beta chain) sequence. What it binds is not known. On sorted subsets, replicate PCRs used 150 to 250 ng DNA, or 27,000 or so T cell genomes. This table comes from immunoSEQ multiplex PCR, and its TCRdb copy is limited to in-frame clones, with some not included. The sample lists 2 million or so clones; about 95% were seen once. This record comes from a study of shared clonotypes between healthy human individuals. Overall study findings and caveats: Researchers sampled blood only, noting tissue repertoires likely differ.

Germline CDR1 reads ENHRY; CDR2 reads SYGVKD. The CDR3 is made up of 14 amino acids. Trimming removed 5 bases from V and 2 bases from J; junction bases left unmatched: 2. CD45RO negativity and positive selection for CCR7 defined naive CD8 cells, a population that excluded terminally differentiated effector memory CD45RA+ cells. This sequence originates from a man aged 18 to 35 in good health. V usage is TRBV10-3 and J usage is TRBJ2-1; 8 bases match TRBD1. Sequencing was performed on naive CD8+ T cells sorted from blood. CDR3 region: CAISQDRAYNEQFF. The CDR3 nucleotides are TGTGCCATCAGTCAGGACAGGGCCTACAATGAGCAGTTCTTC.